The clone carrying this T cell receptor beta chain turned up a few times. Its antigen is unidentified. iRepertoire HTBI primers and Arm-PCR of CDR3 regions built TCR beta libraries. MiXCR was run by TCRdb on the multiplex PCR reads, yielding one entry per CDR3 protein. Here the sample spans some 420,000 distinct CDR3 sequences, approximately 23% being singletons. The trim removed 6 bases at V and 3 bases at J, leaving 11 bases unmatched. The V gene's germline CDR1 is MNHNS and CDR2 SASEGT. This CDR3 is 16 amino acids long. The data belong to a study of regulatory T cells in long-lasting Graves disease. The time point: persistent/refractory GD, antithyroid drugs over 5 years with positive TRAb. The TCR library was made from RNA extracted from PBMCs. Graves' disease diagnosis followed American Thyroid Association guidelines. Patients all came to the study from an endocrinology department in Xi'an, China.

The study, taken as a whole, reports: TRBV28 was favored in persistent disease, as were TRBJ1-2 and TRBJ2-5. Public clonotype sharing was higher in persistent than newly diagnosed patients.

This sequence joins TRBV6-1 and TRBJ1-3; TRBD1 aligns across 7 bases. The sample in question was peripheral blood mononuclear cells (PBMCs), obtained when the disease was refractory, from a patient treated with antithyroid drugs. The source of this sequence is a female donor with Graves disease. The DNA for the CDR3 is TGTGCCAGCAGCGCCGTACAGGGGTCGCGTGGAAACACCATATATTTT. It yields the protein CASSAVQGSRGNTIYF.